This entry is about one T cell receptor beta chain. Its specific antigen is unknown. Sequence at one end of the junction differs from germline and may be a read error. These data come from a study of blood T cell repertoires in COVID-19 (dated by TCRdb to 2019 to 2021). About the full investigation: The collaborator samples originated in the United States, Italy and Spain and spanned the acute and convalescent phases of COVID-19. HLA class I and class II types, where available, came from metadata supplied by the sample provider rather than from assay-based typing. The sample metadata nearly always contained a de-identified subject ID, COVID-19 status, age in years and sex. The dataset comprised deeply sampled blood TCRbeta repertoires from subjects exposed to, actively infected with, or recovered from COVID-19. The repertoires were released in a freely available public database meant as a resource for research on the immune response to SARS-CoV-2. The prospective study material was composed of cDNA or gDNA derived from T cells, B-cell-depleted T cells, or PBMCs. Samples were obtained from the ongoing ImmuneRACE study (first 160 participants) and from 1,000 to 1,500 subjects provided by 6 global collaborators.

TCRbeta CDR3 regions were amplified from genomic DNA by means of the immunoSEQ Assay, a bias-controlled multiplex PCR. In the source study's methods: Within the assay, amplification of reference gene primers was used to estimate how many nucleated cells each sample contained. Sequence reads were collapsed and filtered to measure the absolute abundance of every unique TCRbeta CDR3 rearrangement. Productive Simpson clonality was computed per sample as the square root of Simpson's diversity index over productive rearrangements. As stored in TCRdb, this immuneACCESS dataset retains in-frame rearrangements with V and J assigned. A fraction of the clones does not appear; measured against another copy, unresolved V genes explain less than half of the discrepancy, and the remainder lacks a known reason. The V and J calls and the clone size are those of that table, but D and trimming were determined from the DNA. The sample data list roughly 150,000 clones, and roughly nine tenths of these were observed just once. Clones ranked in the top ten supply around an eighth of the sample.

At one collaborating source in Seattle, patients were enrolled during active infection and were followed longitudinally through the course of disease. The collaborating institutions used their own protocols to collect whole blood in K2EDTA tubes. Collaborator samples were shipped for TCRbeta analysis as frozen whole blood, isolated PBMCs, or DNA extracted from either sample type. CDR1 MGHDK and CDR2 SYGVNS were looked up in the germline V gene. From the cysteine through the phenylalanine, the CDR3 covers 11 amino acids. The sequence is cut down to CDR3 DNA, 33 bases in frame from base 1. Results and caveats for the whole study, not just this receptor: How much clinical and demographic metadata was included differed by source and by participant, and the metadata was provided uncurated.

The sequence was collected from a man aged 18 to 29 with COVID-19, enrolled during active disease. The specimen was peripheral blood. Recombination linked TRBV25-1 to TRBJ2-1; the D gene identity is not certain. The nucleotides read TGTGCCAGCAGTGAAAACAACGAGCAGTTCTTC. This sequence encodes CASSENNEQFF.